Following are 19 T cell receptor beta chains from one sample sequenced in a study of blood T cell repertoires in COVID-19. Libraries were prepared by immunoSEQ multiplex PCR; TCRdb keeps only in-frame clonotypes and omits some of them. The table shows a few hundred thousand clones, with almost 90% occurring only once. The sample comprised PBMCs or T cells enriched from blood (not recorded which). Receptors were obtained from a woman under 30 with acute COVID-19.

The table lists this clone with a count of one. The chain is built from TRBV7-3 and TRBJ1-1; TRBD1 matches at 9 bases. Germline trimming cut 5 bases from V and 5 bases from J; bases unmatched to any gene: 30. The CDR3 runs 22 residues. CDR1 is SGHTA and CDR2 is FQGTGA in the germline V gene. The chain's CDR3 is CASSPTGGNSLGASMRGTEAFF. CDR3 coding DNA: TGTGCCAGCAGCCCCACAGGGGGCAATTCCTTAGGCGCGAGTATGAGGGGGACTGAAGCTTTCTTT.

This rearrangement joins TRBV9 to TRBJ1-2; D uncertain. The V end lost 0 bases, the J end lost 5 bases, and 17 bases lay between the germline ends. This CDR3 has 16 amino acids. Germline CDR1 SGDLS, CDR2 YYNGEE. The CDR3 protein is CASSVGEGPWDYGYTF. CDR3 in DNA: TGTGCCAGCAGCGTAGGAGAGGGCCCCTGGGATTATGGCTACACCTTC. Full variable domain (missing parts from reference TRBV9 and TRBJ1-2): DSGVTQTPKHLITATGQRVTLRCSPRSGDLSVYWYQQSLDQGLQFLIQYYNGEERAKGNILERFSAQQFPDLHSELNLSSLELGDSALYFCASSVGEGPWDYGYTFGSGTRLTVV.

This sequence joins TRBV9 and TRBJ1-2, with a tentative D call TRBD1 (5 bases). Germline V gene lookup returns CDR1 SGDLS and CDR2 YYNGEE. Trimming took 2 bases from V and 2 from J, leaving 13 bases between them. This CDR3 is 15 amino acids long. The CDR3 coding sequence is TGTGCCAGCAGCGTGGGGGGAAAGGGAAACTATGGCTACACCTTC. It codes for CASSVGGKGNYGYTF.

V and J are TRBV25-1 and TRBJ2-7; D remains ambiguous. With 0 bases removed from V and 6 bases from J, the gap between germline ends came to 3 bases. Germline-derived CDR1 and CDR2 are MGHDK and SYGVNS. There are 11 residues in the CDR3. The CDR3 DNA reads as TGTGCCAGCAGTGAATATAGCGAGCAGTACTTC. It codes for CASSEYSEQYF.

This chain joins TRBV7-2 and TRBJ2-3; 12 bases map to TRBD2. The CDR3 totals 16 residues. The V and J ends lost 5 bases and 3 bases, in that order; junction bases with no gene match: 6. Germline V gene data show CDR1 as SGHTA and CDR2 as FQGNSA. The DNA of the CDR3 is TGTGCCAGCAGCCTCACTAGCGGGAGGAGAACAGATACGCAGTATTTT. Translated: CASSLTSGRRTDTQYF.

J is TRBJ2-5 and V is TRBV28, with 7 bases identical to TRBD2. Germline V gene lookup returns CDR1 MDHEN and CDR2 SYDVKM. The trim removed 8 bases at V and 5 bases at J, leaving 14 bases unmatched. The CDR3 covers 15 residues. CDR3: CASSGGGGETETQYF. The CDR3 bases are TGTGCCAGCTCCGGTGGGGGGGGAGAGACGGAGACCCAGTACTTC.

In DNA, the CDR3 is TGTGCCAGCAGTCGGGACAGCGAGCATCAGCCCCAGCATTTT. This gives the protein CASSRDSEHQPQHF. V and J are TRBV28 and TRBJ1-5, with 7 bases aligning to TRBD1. Per the germline V gene, CDR1 is MDHEN and CDR2 is SYDVKM. J gave up 5 bases and V 5 bases, and 6 bases lay outside the gene matches. The CDR3 has 14 amino acids.

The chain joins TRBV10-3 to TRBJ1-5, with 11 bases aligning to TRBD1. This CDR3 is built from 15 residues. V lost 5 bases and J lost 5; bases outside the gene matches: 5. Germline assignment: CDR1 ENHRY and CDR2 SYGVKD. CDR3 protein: CAISLTGQGDQPQHF. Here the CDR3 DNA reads TGTGCCATCAGTCTGACGGGACAGGGGGATCAGCCCCAGCATTTT.

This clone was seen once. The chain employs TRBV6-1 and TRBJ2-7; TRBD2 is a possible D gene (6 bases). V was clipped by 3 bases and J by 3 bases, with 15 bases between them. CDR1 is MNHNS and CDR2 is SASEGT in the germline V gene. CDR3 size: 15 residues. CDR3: CASSEGWRRGYEQYF. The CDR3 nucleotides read TGTGCCAGCAGTGAGGGTTGGCGGAGGGGCTACGAGCAGTACTTC.

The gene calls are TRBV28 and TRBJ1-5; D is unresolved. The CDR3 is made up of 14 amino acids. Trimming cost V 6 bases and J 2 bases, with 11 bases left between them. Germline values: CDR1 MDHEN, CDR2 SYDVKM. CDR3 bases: TGTGCCAGCAGCAACTTAGTGGGCAATCAGCCCCAGCATTTT. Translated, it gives CASSNLVGNQPQHF.

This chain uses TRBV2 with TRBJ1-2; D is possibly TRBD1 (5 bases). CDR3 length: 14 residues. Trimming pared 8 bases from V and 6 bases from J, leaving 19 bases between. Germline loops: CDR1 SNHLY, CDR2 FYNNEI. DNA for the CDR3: TGTGCCAGCGGGGGGGTGGAGGCGGCCGATGGCTACACCTTC. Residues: CASGGVEAADGYTF.

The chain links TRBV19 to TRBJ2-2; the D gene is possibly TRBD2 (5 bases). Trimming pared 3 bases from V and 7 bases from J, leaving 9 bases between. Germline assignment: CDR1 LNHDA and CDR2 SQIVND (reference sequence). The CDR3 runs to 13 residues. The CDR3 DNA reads TGTGCCAGTAGTATTGAGGGTAGCGGGGAGCTGTTTTTT. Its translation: CASSIEGSGELFF. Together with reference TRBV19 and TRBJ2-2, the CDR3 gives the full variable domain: DGGITQSPKYLFRKEGQNVTLSCEQNLNHDAMYWYRQDPGQGLRLIYYSQIVNDFQKGDIAEGYSVSREKKESFPLTVTSAQKNPTAFYLCASSIEGSGELFFGEGSRLTVL.

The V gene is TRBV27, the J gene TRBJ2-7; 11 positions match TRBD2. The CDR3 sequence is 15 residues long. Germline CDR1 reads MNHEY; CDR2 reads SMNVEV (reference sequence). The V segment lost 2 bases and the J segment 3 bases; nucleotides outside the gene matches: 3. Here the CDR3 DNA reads TGTGCCAGCAGTTTAATAGCGGGAGGGATCTACGAGCAGTACTTC. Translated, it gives CASSLIAGGIYEQYF.

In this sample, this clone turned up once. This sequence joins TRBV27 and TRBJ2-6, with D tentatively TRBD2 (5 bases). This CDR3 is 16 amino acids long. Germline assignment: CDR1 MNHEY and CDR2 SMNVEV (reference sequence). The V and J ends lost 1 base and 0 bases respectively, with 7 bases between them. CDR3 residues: CASSLFGSSGANVLTF. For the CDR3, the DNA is TGTGCCAGCAGTTTATTTGGGAGCTCTGGGGCCAACGTCCTGACTTTC.

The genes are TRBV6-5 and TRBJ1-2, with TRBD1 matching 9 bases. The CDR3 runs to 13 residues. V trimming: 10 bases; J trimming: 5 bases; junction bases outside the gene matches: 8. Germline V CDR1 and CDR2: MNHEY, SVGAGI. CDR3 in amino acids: CATAGTGQYGYTF. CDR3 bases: TGTGCCACCGCGGGGACAGGGCAGTATGGCTACACCTTC.

The CDR3 sequence: CAINGLDGLNQPQHF. CDR3 in DNA: TGTGCCATCAACGGGTTGGACGGACTCAATCAGCCCCAGCATTTT. The chain links TRBV10-3 to TRBJ1-5, with D hard to call. The germline V and J ends were trimmed by 7 bases and 3 bases, with 16 bases remaining between them. CDR3 length: 15 residues. Germline CDR1 reads ENHRY; CDR2 reads SYGVKD.

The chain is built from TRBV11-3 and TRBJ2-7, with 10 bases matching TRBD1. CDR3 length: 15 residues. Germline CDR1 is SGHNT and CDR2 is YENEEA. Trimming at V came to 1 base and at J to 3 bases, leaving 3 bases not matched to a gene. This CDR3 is CASSLGGTGDYEQYF. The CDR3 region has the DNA TGTGCCAGCAGCTTAGGGGGGACAGGGGACTACGAGCAGTACTTC.

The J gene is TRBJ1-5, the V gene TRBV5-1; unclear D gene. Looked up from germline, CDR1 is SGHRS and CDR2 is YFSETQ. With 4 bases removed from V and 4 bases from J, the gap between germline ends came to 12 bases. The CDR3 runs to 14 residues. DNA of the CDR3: TGCGCCAGCAGCCCCGAGGGCCCTAATCAGCCCCAGCATTTT. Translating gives CASSPEGPNQPQHF.

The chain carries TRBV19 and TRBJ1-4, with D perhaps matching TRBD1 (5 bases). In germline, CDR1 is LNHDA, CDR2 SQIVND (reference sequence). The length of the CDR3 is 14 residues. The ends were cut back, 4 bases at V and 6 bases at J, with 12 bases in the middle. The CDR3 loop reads CASSKGAPYEKLFF. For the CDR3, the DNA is TGTGCCAGTAGTAAAGGGGCGCCGTATGAAAAACTGTTTTTT.